A single TCR beta chain is shown here with its context. The CDR3 carries no conserved terminal phenylalanine or tryptophan, so it likely arises from a read error. The sample belongs to a study of tumor-infiltrating lymphocytes in primary liver carcinoma. At the level of the study: Roughly 3.65 to 7.13 million productive TCRbeta reads came from each sample, comparable across tissue types.

TCR beta cDNA was made from around 460 ng total RNA with a constant-region primer. A slightly modified ARM-PCR protocol with three nested multiplex PCR rounds produced these TCR beta libraries. MiXCR, run by TCRdb on the multiplex PCR reads, gives a single entry per CDR3 protein. The sample contains about 200,000 distinct CDR3 sequences, 65% of which appear only once. Alongside blood RNA obtained from unsorted whole blood, germline DNA was also extracted. The sample comprised peripheral blood. This sequence was found in a woman aged 60 to 75 with primary liver carcinoma and hepatitis B virus infection.

The CDR3 region has the DNA TGTGCCAGCAGTTTGCGGACCTGGAACACAGGGGAGCTGTTTTCT. It yields the protein CASSLRTWNTGELFS. J is TRBJ2-2 and V is TRBV6-5; D not certain. CDR1 and CDR2 (germline): MNHEY, SVGAGI. The CDR3 has 15 residues.